The clone carrying this TCR beta chain was detected only a few times. Its target is unknown. These data come from a study of blood T cells in healthy people across ages. The use of a sample-barcoded 5' primer and a J-beta primer mix characterized a second PCR of roughly 6 to 11 cycles. Any given sample supplied a minimum of 2.5 million CDR3-containing paired-end reads. TCRdb called the 5' RACE reads again in MiXCR, with one record for every CDR3 protein. In the table there are approximately 1,000,000 distinct CDR3 sequences, 45% of which are singletons. Germline V gene data show CDR1 as SSHAT and CDR2 as FNYEAQ (reference sequence). The junction had 10 bases not matched to a gene; V was cut back by 5 bases and J by 15 bases. CDR3 size: 13 residues. General observations from the study: Naive T cell percentage showed a strong correlation with the diversity of TCR beta. Roughly linear declines in TCR beta diversity per million T cells occurred with age.

Sequenced sample: blood. The TCR sequence derives from a woman aged 55-70 years in good health. The rearrangement joins TRBV7-7 to TRBJ2-1, with 10 bases identical to TRBD1. The CDR3 protein is CASSLDRGQQLFF. CDR3 bases: TGTGCCAGCAGCCTAGACAGGGGGCAACAGCTGTTCTTC.